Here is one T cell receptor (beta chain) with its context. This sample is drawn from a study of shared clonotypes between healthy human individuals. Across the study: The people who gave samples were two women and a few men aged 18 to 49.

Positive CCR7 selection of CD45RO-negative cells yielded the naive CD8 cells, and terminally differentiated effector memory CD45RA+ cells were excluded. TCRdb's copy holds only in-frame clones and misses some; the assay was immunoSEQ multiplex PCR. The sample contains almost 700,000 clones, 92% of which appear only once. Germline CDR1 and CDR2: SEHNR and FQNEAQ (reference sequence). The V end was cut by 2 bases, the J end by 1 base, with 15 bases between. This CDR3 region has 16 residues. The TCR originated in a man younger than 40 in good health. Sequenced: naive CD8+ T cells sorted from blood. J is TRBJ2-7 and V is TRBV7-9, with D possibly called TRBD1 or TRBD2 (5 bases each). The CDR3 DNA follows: TGTGCCAGCAGCTTACCCCCGGGACGCAATTCCTACGAGCAGTACTTC. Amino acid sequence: CASSLPPGRNSYEQYF.